These 15 T cell receptor beta chains were sequenced from one sample in a study of control samples from healthy donors and cancer patients (dated by TCRdb to about 2020). The library was prepared using the immunoSEQ multiplex PCR assay. Entries here come from immuneACCESS through TCRdb and include only in-frame sequences with V and J called. Some clones fail to appear in such tables; in the studies checked, an unresolved V gene covers under half of the shortfall, and the cause of the remainder is unknown. The sample contains 120,000 or so clones, 80% to 90% of them found a single time. The ten biggest clones cover roughly 12% of the sample. The material sequenced was blood. These TCRs come from a man between 25 and 39 years old in good health.

J is TRBJ1-3 and V is TRBV3-1 (or the pseudogene TRBV3-2); D unresolved. The CDR3 extends over 18 amino acids. Germline V gene lookup returns CDR1 LGHDT and CDR2 YNNKEL (reference sequence). Trimming pared 4 bases from V and 0 bases from J, leaving 19 bases between. The CDR3 protein is CASSPRTLFRGSGNTIYF. Written as DNA, the CDR3 is TGTGCCAGCAGCCCTCGGACCCTCTTCCGAGGCTCTGGAAACACCATATATTTT.

The chain carries TRBV4-1 and TRBJ2-3; D might be TRBD1 (5 bases). This CDR3 has 12 amino acids. Germline CDR1 and CDR2: MGHRA and YSYEKL. V lost 7 bases, J lost 2 bases, and 7 bases lay in between. CDR3 sequence: CASKGVTDTQYF. For the CDR3, the DNA is TGCGCCAGCAAAGGGGTCACAGATACGCAGTATTTT.

This chain connects TRBV11-2 to TRBJ2-1; TRBD1 matches at 7 bases. The CDR3 has 15 residues. Germline V gives CDR1 SGHAT, CDR2 FQNNGV. With 2 bases clipped from V and 6 bases from J, the junction kept 7 bases outside the gene matches. Here the CDR3 reads CASSLKTGVGNEQFF. The CDR3 DNA reads as TGTGCCAGCAGCTTAAAAACAGGGGTGGGCAATGAGCAGTTCTTC.

This chain connects TRBV29-1 to TRBJ2-4; D not certain. Germline CDR1 SQVTM, CDR2 ANQGSEA. Trimming removed 7 bases at V and 10 bases at J, with 14 bases between. This CDR3 spans 11 amino acids. Here the CDR3 DNA reads TGCAGCGCCGGAGCAGGAAAAATTCAGTACTTC. Its protein is CSAGAGKIQYF.

The chain carries TRBV5-6 and TRBJ1-2; D is ambiguous. CDR3 length: 15 residues. Trimming pared 4 bases from V and 3 bases from J, leaving 16 bases between. The germline V gene has CDR1 SGHDT and CDR2 YYEEEE. The CDR3 sequence is CASSDVGRPYYGYTF. The DNA of the CDR3 is TGTGCCAGCAGCGATGTTGGGAGGCCTTACTATGGCTACACCTTC. Combining the CDR3 with reference TRBV5-6 and TRBJ1-2 gives the whole variable domain DAGVTQSPTHLIKTRGQQVTLRCSPKSGHDTVSWYQQALGQGPQFIFQYYEEEERQRGNFPDRFSGHQFPNYSSELNVNALLLGDSALYLCASSDVGRPYYGYTFGSGTRLTVV.

The genes are TRBV19 and TRBJ1-6; 7 nucleotides agree with TRBD1. The CDR3 contains 15 residues. Trimming removed 7 bases from V and 3 bases from J; junction bases left unmatched: 6. Germline CDR1 reads LNHDA; CDR2 reads SQIVND (reference sequence). CDR3 DNA: TGTGCCAGTACCGGGACAGACGTCTATAATTCACCCCTCCACTTT. The encoded protein is CASTGTDVYNSPLHF.

The rearrangement links TRBV14 to TRBJ2-2; no firm D call. The CDR3 is 13 residues long. The germline V gene encodes CDR1 SGHDN and CDR2 FVKESK. V lost 2 bases to trimming and J lost 7 bases, with 8 bases between them. The CDR3 sequence: CASSQSLGGELFF. CDR3 DNA: TGTGCCAGCAGCCAATCGCTGGGCGGGGAGCTGTTTTTT.

The CDR3 is CASSQAPSGEQYF. The CDR3, as DNA: TGTGCCAGCAGCCAAGCCCCCTCTGGCGAGCAGTACTTC. The chain carries TRBV3-1 (or the pseudogene TRBV3-2) and TRBJ2-7; D not certain. The CDR3 is 13 amino acids. From germline, CDR1 is LGHDT and CDR2 YNNKEL (reference sequence). With 1 base removed from V and 6 bases from J, the gap between germline ends came to 10 bases.

The J gene is TRBJ1-2, the V gene TRBV29-1; 7 bases agree with TRBD1. Trimming removed 0 bases from V and 7 bases from J; junction bases left unmatched: 5. This CDR3 contains 13 residues. CDR1 SQVTM and CDR2 ANQGSEA come from the germline V gene. The CDR3 region has the DNA TGCAGCGTTGAAGATACCAGGACAGGTGGCTACACCTTC. As protein: CSVEDTRTGGYTF.

This clone was recorded a few times. CDR3 sequence (DNA): TGCGCCAGCAGTGCGACTAGCGGGAGCTACAATGAGCAGTTCTTC. Translation gives CASSATSGSYNEQFF. The gene calls are TRBV10-2 and TRBJ2-1, with 12 bases aligning to TRBD2. Losses at the gene ends were 4 bases for V and 3 bases for J; bases not matched to a gene: 1. The CDR3 has 15 amino acids. Germline CDR1 is WSHSY and CDR2 is SAAADI.

The chain has TRBV9 and TRBJ2-3; maybe TRBD2 (6 bases). Germline V lookup: CDR1 SGDLS, CDR2 YYNGEE. The CDR3 has 15 residues. The ends were cut back, 2 bases at V and 0 bases at J, with 10 bases in the middle. Written as DNA, the CDR3 is TGTGCCAGCAGCGTTCGGGGGTCTAGCACAGATACGCAGTATTTT. As protein: CASSVRGSSTDTQYF.

The chain uses TRBV3-1 (or the pseudogene TRBV3-2) and TRBJ1-3, with D uncertain. CDR1 and CDR2 from the germline V gene are LGHDT and YNNKEL (reference sequence). CDR3 size: 14 residues. V lost 4 bases, J lost 0 bases, and 7 bases lay in between. The CDR3 bases are TGTGCCAGCAGCCCTGACATCTCTGGAAACACCATATATTTT. It encodes CASSPDISGNTIYF.

This chain connects TRBV18 to TRBJ1-1; D remains ambiguous. CDR1 and CDR2 (germline): KGHSH, LQKENI. This CDR3 is 12 amino acids long. V lost 2 bases to trimming and J lost 7 bases, with 8 bases between them. The CDR3 loop reads CASSPGHGEAFF. Written as DNA, the CDR3 is TGTGCCAGCTCACCAGGTCACGGTGAAGCTTTCTTT.

CDR3 protein: CASSQVGEEPRYEQYF. CDR3 DNA sequence: TGCGCCAGCAGCCAAGTGGGGGAGGAACCCCGCTACGAGCAGTACTTC. The gene calls are TRBV4-1 and TRBJ2-7; a weak D match, TRBD2 (6 bases). This CDR3 is 16 amino acids long. The V gene's germline CDR1 is MGHRA and CDR2 YSYEKL. Between the trimmed V and J ends, which lost 1 base and 3 bases, there was a span of 16 bases.

CDR3 amino acids: CASRWETGQPQHF. CDR3 DNA sequence: TGTGCCAGCAGGTGGGAGACGGGGCAGCCCCAGCATTTT. The V gene is TRBV5-8, the J gene TRBJ1-5; D not certain. The V end lost 5 bases, the J end lost 7 bases, and 13 bases lay between the germline ends. CDR1 and CDR2 (germline): SGHTS, YDEGEE. This CDR3 has 13 residues.